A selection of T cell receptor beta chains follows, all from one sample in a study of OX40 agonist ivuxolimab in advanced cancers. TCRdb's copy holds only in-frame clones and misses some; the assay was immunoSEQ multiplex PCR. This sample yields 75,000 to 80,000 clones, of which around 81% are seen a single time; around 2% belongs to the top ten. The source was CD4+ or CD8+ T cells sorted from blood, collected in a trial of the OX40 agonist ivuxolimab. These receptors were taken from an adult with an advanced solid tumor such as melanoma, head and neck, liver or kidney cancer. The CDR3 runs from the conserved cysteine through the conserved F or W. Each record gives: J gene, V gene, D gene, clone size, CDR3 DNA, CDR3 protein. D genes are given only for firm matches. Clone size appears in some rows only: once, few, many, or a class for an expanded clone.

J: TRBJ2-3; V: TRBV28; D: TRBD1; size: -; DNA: TGTGCCAGCAGTTTTCTCGGACAGGGGCCCGAGGGAGATACGCAGTATTTT; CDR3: CASSFLGQGPEGDTQYF
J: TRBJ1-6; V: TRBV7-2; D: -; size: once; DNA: TGTGCCAGCAGCTTAGGTGTGAACAAGATTCGTAATTCACCCCTCCACTTT; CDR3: CASSLGVNKIRNSPLHF
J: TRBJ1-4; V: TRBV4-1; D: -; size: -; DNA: TGCGCCAGCAGCCCCCTCTGGGGGGTGGAAGAGATTCGGAATGAAAAACTGTTTTTT; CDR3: CASSPLWGVEEIRNEKLFF
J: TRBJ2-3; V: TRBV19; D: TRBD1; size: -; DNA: TGTGCCAGTACCCAGGGGGCAGGGCGAGGAGATACGCAGTATTTT; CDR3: CASTQGAGRGDTQYF
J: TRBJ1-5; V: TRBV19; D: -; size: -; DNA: TGTGCCAGTAGTATAGGGGGCAGAGATCAGCCCCAGCATTTT; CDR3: CASSIGGRDQPQHF
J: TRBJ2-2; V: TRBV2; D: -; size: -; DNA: TGTGCCAGCAGTGAATCCAGGGGCCTCGGCACCGGGGAGCTGTTTTTT; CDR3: CASSESRGLGTGELFF
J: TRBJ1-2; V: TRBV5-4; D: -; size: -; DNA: TGTGCCAGCAGGGGCAGAGGTGGGAGGTCGCCGATGGAGGGCTACACCTTC; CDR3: CASRGRGGRSPMEGYTF
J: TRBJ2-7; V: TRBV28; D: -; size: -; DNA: TGTGCCAGCAGCTCCTCCGGCCCGTCCTACGAGCAGTACTTC; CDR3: CASSSSGPSYEQYF
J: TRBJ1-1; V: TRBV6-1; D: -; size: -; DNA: TGTGCCAGCAGCCGGAACCGGGACACTGAAGCTTTCTTT; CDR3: CASSRNRDTEAFF
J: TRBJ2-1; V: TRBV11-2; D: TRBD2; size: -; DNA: TGTGCCAGCAGCCGCTCCGGGACTAGCGGGAATGAGCAGTTCTTC; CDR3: CASSRSGTSGNEQFF
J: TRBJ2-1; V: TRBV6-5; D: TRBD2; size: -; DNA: TGTGCCAGCAGACTAGCGGGAGACAATGAGCAGTTCTTC; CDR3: CASRLAGDNEQFF
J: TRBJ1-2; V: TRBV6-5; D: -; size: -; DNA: TGTGCCAGCAGTTACTCCAGGGGTGGGGACGTGGACGGCTACACCTTC; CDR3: CASSYSRGGDVDGYTF
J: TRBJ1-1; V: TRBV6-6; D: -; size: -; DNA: TGTGCCAGCAGTTACAGGGGCGACATGAACACTGAAGCTTTCTTT; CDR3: CASSYRGDMNTEAFF
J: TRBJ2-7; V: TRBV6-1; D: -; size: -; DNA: TGTGCCAGCAGTGAAGTAGGGTTGGGCTACGAGCAGTACTTC; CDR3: CASSEVGLGYEQYF
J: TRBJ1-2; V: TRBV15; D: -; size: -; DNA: TGTGCCACCAGCAGAGGACGGTATGGCTACACCTTC; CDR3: CATSRGRYGYTF
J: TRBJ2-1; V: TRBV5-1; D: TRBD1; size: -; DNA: TGCGCCAGCACCGGACAGGGTTCCCACAATGAGCAGTTCTTC; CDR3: CASTGQGSHNEQFF
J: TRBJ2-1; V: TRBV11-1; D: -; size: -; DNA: TGTGCCAGCAGCCCCCGATATCCTCGCAATGAGCAGTTCTTC; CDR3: CASSPRYPRNEQFF
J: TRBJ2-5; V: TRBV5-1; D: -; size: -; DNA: TGCGCCAGCAGCCCCCACGACAGGTGGGAGACCCAGTACTTC; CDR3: CASSPHDRWETQYF
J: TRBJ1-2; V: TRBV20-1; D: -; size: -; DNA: TGCAGTGCTCGGGACGGTTATGGCTACACCTTC; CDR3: CSARDGYGYTF
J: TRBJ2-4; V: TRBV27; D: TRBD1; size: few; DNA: TGTGCCAGCAGTTCCCGGGACAGTGCTAACATTCAGTACTTC; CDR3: CASSSRDSANIQYF
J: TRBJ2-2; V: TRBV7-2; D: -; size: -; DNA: TGTGCCAGCAGCTCGTTCCTAGGGGGGAACACCGGGGAGCTGTTTTTT; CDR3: CASSSFLGGNTGELFF
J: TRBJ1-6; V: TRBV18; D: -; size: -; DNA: TGTGCCAGCTCACCGGCCACAGACTCCTATAATTCACCCCTCCACTTT; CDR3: CASSPATDSYNSPLHF
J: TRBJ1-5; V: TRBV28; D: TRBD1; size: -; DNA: TGTGCCAGCAGTCCTCTGGACAGGGTCAATCAGCCCCAGCATTTT; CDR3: CASSPLDRVNQPQHF
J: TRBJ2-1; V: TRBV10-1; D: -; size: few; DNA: TGCGCCAGCAGTGACCACCAAAAGATGGGGAATGAGCAGTTCTTC; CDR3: CASSDHQKMGNEQFF
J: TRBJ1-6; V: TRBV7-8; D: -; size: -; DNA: TGTGCCAGCAGCCTTGACAGCTCCTATAATTCACCCCTCCACTTT; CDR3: CASSLDSSYNSPLHF
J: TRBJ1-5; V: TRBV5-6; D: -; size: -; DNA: TGTGCCAGCAGCTTGGTGGATCAGCCCCAGCATTTT; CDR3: CASSLVDQPQHF
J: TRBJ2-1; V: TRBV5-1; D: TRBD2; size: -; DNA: TGCGCCAGCAGCTATAGCGGGAGGCACAGTGAGCAGTTCTTC; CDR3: CASSYSGRHSEQFF
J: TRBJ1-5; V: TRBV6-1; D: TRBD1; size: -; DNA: TGTGCCAGCAGTGAAGCGACAGGGTGGAATCAGCCCCAGCATTTT; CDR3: CASSEATGWNQPQHF
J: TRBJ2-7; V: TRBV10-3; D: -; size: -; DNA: TGTGCCATCAGTGAGACCGGAGGGACAGCGCCCGGCTACGAGCAGTACTTC; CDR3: CAISETGGTAPGYEQYF
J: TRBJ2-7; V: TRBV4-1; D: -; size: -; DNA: TGCGCCAGCAGCCAAGTGTCCTCAGGGCCGGACGAGCAGTACTTC; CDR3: CASSQVSSGPDEQYF
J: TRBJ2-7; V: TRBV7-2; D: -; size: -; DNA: TGTGCCAGCAGCTTAGTGCCAGGGCCAACCTACGAGCAGTACTTC; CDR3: CASSLVPGPTYEQYF
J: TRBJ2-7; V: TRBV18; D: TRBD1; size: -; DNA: TGTGCCAGCTCACCAACGACAGGGACAGGGGAAGAGCAGTACTTC; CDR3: CASSPTTGTGEEQYF